The 25 T cell receptor beta chains below were found in one sample sequenced in a study of T cell responses to AZD1222 COVID-19 vaccine. The repertoire was sequenced with immunoSEQ multiplex PCR; TCRdb's copy has only in-frame clones and lacks some. The data show over 95,000 clones, with about nine tenths seen just once and about 17% held by the top ten. Here the sequenced sample was peripheral blood, taken 28 days after the second AZD1222 dose. Every receptor here comes from an adult who received the AZD1222 COVID-19 vaccine.

V gene TRBV6-1 combines with J gene TRBJ1-6; D is unclear. The V gene's germline CDR1 is MNHNS and CDR2 SASEGT. The CDR3 contains 14 residues. V was pared by 3 bases and J by 9 bases, with 12 bases between. The CDR3 here is CASSEDSRVSPLHF. The CDR3 bases are TGTGCCAGCAGTGAGGATTCGAGGGTTTCACCCCTCCACTTT.

CDR3 nucleotides: TGTGCCAGTAGTATCGGTGGGGATTTTTCAGAAGCTTTCTTT. The encoded protein is CASSIGGDFSEAFF. The chain couples TRBV19 to TRBJ1-1; no clear D. V dropped 3 bases and J dropped 8 bases, with 16 bases sitting between them. This CDR3 contains 14 residues. Germline CDR1 is LNHDA and CDR2 is SQIVND (reference sequence).

The genes are TRBV18 and TRBJ1-1; perhaps TRBD1 as D (6 bases). Trimming stripped 2 bases from V and 1 base from J, with 17 bases between. The CDR3 totals 17 residues. Germline values: CDR1 KGHSH, CDR2 LQKENI. CDR3 region: CASSPISSGGWNTEAFF. As DNA, the CDR3 is TGTGCCAGCTCACCAATATCTAGCGGGGGCTGGAACACTGAAGCTTTCTTT.

This clone was counted once. The chain joins TRBV18 to TRBJ2-1; no clear D. Germline CDR1 reads KGHSH; CDR2 reads LQKENI. This CDR3 has 13 residues. V was shortened by 3 bases and J by 8 bases, with 11 bases between the two germline ends. In DNA, the CDR3 is TGTGCCAGCTCACCCCCCTGGAATCATGAGCAGTTCTTC. Translating it yields CASSPPWNHEQFF.

This chain uses TRBV5-1 with TRBJ1-2; D possibly corresponds to TRBD1 (6 bases). Germline CDR1 is SGHRS and CDR2 is YFSETQ. The CDR3 consists of 15 residues. Trimming shortened V by 0 bases and J by 6 bases, and 15 bases separated the two germline ends. The CDR3 DNA follows: TGCGCCAGCAGCTTGGTATCGTCAGGGGTCGATGGCTACACCTTC. Its protein is CASSLVSSGVDGYTF. The variable domain in full, with the rest retrieved from reference TRBV5-1 and TRBJ1-2, is KAGVTQTPRYLIKTRGQQVTLSCSPISGHRSVSWYQQTPGQGLQFLFEYFSETQRNKGNFPGRFSGRQFSNSRSEMNVSTLELGDSALYLCASSLVSSGVDGYTFGSGTRLTVV.

The chain has TRBV24-1 and TRBJ2-7; TRBD1 matches at 7 bases. From germline, CDR1 is KGHDR and CDR2 SFDVKD. V lost 5 bases to trimming and J lost 2 bases; unmatched junction nucleotides: 11. CDR3 length equals 16 residues. CDR3 protein: CATSVKGRDSTYEQYF. CDR3 DNA: TGTGCCACCAGTGTAAAGGGCCGGGACAGCACCTACGAGCAGTACTTC.

This clone was counted many times. V usage is TRBV28 and J usage is TRBJ1-5, with 8 bases identical to TRBD1. The CDR3 runs to 18 residues. The V gene end was trimmed by 5 bases and the J gene end by 3 bases; junction bases not matched to a gene: 15. CDR1 and CDR2 from the germline V gene are MDHEN and SYDVKM. Written as DNA, the CDR3 is TGTGCCAGCAGTCCGAATTGGTTCAAGGACAGGGCCAATCAGCCCCAGCATTTT. It translates to CASSPNWFKDRANQPQHF.

The chain employs TRBV5-1 and TRBJ2-3, with 7 bases that match TRBD2. The V gene end was trimmed by 4 bases and the J gene end by 2 bases; junction bases not matched to a gene: 7. The CDR3 loop spans 15 amino acids. CDR1 and CDR2 (germline): SGHRS, YFSETQ. CDR3 bases: TGCGCCAGCAGCATAACGGCGGGAGACACAGATACGCAGTATTTT. Protein: CASSITAGDTDTQYF.

The V call is TRBV29-1, the J call TRBJ2-3; possible D gene TRBD2, 6 bases. The CDR3 has 15 amino acids. CDR1 and CDR2 from the germline V gene are SQVTM and ANQGSEA. The germline V and J ends were trimmed by 0 bases and 6 bases, with 16 bases remaining between them. The CDR3 loop is CSVEDSGLSVDTQYF. The CDR3 DNA reads as TGCAGCGTTGAAGATTCGGGACTGAGCGTTGATACGCAGTATTTT.

The chain recombines TRBV10-3 with TRBJ2-6, with 8 bases identical to TRBD1. CDR3 length equals 13 residues. Per germline, CDR1 ENHRY and CDR2 SYGVKD. Trimming removed 6 bases from V and 10 bases from J; junction bases left unmatched: 5. The CDR3 DNA sequence: TGTGCCATCAGATCGACAGGGGTTAACGTCCTGACTTTC. This gives the protein CAIRSTGVNVLTF.

The chain has TRBV19 and TRBJ1-5; 8 nucleotides align to TRBD1. Per the germline V gene, CDR1 is LNHDA and CDR2 is SQIVND (reference sequence). With V trimmed by 3 bases and J by 0 bases, 13 bases remained unmatched. The CDR3 has 19 residues. CDR3: CASSMATGVRFLSNQPQHF. The CDR3 region has the DNA TGTGCCAGTAGTATGGCGACAGGGGTAAGGTTCCTTAGCAATCAGCCCCAGCATTTT.

The chain couples TRBV7-9 to TRBJ1-6; perhaps TRBD1 as D (6 bases). Germline-derived CDR1 and CDR2 are SEHNR and FQNEAQ (reference sequence). The CDR3 covers 13 residues. V was trimmed by 8 bases and J by 8 bases, leaving 13 bases between them. DNA of the CDR3: TGTGCCAGCCGGGACACTGGAGATTCACCCCTCCACTTT. Translated, it gives CASRDTGDSPLHF.

To note about this clone: Other DNA sequences of this sample code for an identical CDR3. This chain connects TRBV6-5 to TRBJ1-4; D perhaps matches TRBD1 (5 bases). Germline CDR1 reads MNHEY; CDR2 reads SVGAGI. The CDR3 runs 14 residues. Trimming removed 2 bases from V and 4 bases from J, with 8 bases in between. For the CDR3, the DNA is TGTGCCAGCAGTTACAGACAGTATAATGAAAAACTGTTTTTT. It translates to CASSYRQYNEKLFF.

This clone appeared a single time. The chain couples TRBV6-5 to TRBJ2-7, with D possibly called TRBD1 or TRBD2 (5 bases each). The CDR3 has 15 residues. With 2 bases removed from V and 4 bases from J, the gap between germline ends came to 15 bases. Looked up from germline, CDR1 is MNHEY and CDR2 is SVGAGI. The CDR3 sequence: CASSYGTLTVYEQYF. The DNA for the CDR3 is TGTGCCAGCAGTTACGGGACCCTGACAGTATACGAGCAGTACTTC.

The V gene is TRBV10-3, the J gene TRBJ1-2; no clear D. Between the trimmed V and J ends, which lost 2 bases and 0 bases, there was a span of 13 bases. Germline loops: CDR1 ENHRY, CDR2 SYGVKD. This CDR3 is 16 amino acids long. Here the CDR3 reads CAISEPPEGANYGYTF. The CDR3 DNA reads as TGTGCCATCAGTGAGCCTCCTGAAGGAGCTAACTATGGCTACACCTTC.

The V call is TRBV6-5, the J call TRBJ1-5; D unclear. Trimming left V 6 bases short and J 0 bases short, with 6 bases between. The CDR3 loop spans 13 amino acids. From germline, CDR1 is MNHEY and CDR2 SVGAGI. The DNA for the CDR3 is TGTGCCAGCAGGACGGATAGCAATCAGCCCCAGCATTTT. Translating it yields CASRTDSNQPQHF.

The chain joins TRBV30 to TRBJ2-3, with 8 bases identical to TRBD2. V lost 1 base to trimming and J lost 0 bases; unmatched junction nucleotides: 0. This CDR3 region has 14 residues. Germline loops: CDR1 GTSNPN, CDR2 SVGIG (reference sequence). CDR3 region: CAWSASGSTDTQYF. The CDR3 DNA is TGTGCCTGGAGTGCTAGCGGGAGCACAGATACGCAGTATTTT.

This clone was recorded a few times. The CDR3 loop is CASSSNEKLFF. DNA for the CDR3: TGTGCCAGCAGTTCAAATGAAAAACTGTTTTTT. The chain links TRBV12-3 or TRBV12-4 to TRBJ1-4; no reliable D call. V dropped 4 bases and J dropped 5 bases, with 2 bases sitting between them. The CDR3 runs to 11 residues.

V usage is TRBV7-2 and J usage is TRBJ2-2; TRBD2 is a possible D gene (6 bases). The CDR3 runs to 14 residues. V was clipped by 1 base and J by 7 bases, with 10 bases between them. Germline V gene sequence: CDR1 SGHTA, CDR2 FQGNSA. The CDR3 nucleotides read TGTGCCAGCAGCTTAGGGGGGGTAGTCGGGGAGCTGTTTTTT. Protein product: CASSLGGVVGELFF.

V is TRBV2 and J is TRBJ1-5; D possibly corresponds to TRBD1 (5 bases). V was cut by 1 base and J by 7 bases, with 11 bases left in between. The CDR3 consists of 14 residues. The germline V gene encodes CDR1 SNHLY and CDR2 FYNNEI. Written as DNA, the CDR3 is TGTGCCAGCAGTGAAGTCGGGGGGTGGCAGCCCCAGCATTTT. Its translation is CASSEVGGWQPQHF. Variable domain in full (rest from reference TRBV2 and TRBJ1-5): EPEVTQTPSHQVTQMGQEVILRCVPISNHLYFYWYRQILGQKVEFLVSFYNNEISEKSEIFDDQFSVERPDGSNFTLKIRSTKLEDSAMYFCASSEVGGWQPQHFGDGTRLSIL.

V usage is TRBV30 and J usage is TRBJ1-1; D is ambiguous. Germline V gives CDR1 GTSNPN, CDR2 SVGIG (reference sequence). V lost 4 bases, J lost 3 bases, and 15 bases lay in between. The CDR3 contains 14 residues. Written as DNA, the CDR3 is TGTGCCTGGACACAAGACCTAGCGGACACTGAAGCTTTCTTT. Translated, it gives CAWTQDLADTEAFF.

V is TRBV7-2 and J is TRBJ2-1; D perhaps matches TRBD2 (6 bases). V was trimmed by 5 bases and J by 4 bases, leaving 9 bases between them. The CDR3 has 13 residues. Germline values: CDR1 SGHTA, CDR2 FQGNSA. CDR3 DNA: TGTGCCAGCAGCGGGACTTCTTACAATGAGCAGTTCTTC. Translating gives CASSGTSYNEQFF.

This chain connects TRBV5-6 to TRBJ1-1, with TRBD1 as a possible D gene (5 bases). Germline V gene data show CDR1 as SGHDT and CDR2 as YYEEEE. The CDR3 consists of 15 residues. Trimming took off 3 bases at V and 4 bases at J, with 16 bases between the two ends. CDR3 protein: CASSSEGRVGTEAFF. CDR3 in DNA: TGTGCCAGCAGCTCGGAGGGACGGGTGGGCACTGAAGCTTTCTTT.

This clone was observed a single time. V and J are TRBV19 and TRBJ2-7; 10 bases align to TRBD2. CDR3 length equals 16 residues. CDR1 LNHDA and CDR2 SQIVND come from the germline V gene (reference sequence). Trimming cost V 5 bases and J 2 bases; bases outside gene matches: 9. CDR3: CASSSPTSGVTYEQYF. The CDR3 coding sequence is TGTGCCAGTAGTTCTCCTACTAGCGGGGTGACCTACGAGCAGTACTTC.

V and J are TRBV3-1 (or the pseudogene TRBV3-2) and TRBJ2-2, with 7 nucleotides matching TRBD1. The V and J ends lost 5 bases and 7 bases, in that order; junction bases with no gene match: 1. The CDR3 is 12 residues long. CDR1 is LGHDT and CDR2 is YNNKEL in the germline V gene (reference sequence). The CDR3 DNA reads as TGTGCCAGCAGCTACAGGGGCGGGGAGCTGTTTTTT. Its translation is CASSYRGGELFF.